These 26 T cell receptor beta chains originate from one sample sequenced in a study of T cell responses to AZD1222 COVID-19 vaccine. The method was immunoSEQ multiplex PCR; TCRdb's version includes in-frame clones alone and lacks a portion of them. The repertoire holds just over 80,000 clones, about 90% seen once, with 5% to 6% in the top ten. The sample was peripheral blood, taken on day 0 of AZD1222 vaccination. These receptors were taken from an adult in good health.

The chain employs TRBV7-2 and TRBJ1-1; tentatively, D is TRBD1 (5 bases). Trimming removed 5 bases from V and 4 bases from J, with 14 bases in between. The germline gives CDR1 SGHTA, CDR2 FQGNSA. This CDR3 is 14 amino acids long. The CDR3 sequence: CASSQAGGTTEAFF. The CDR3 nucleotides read TGTGCCAGCAGCCAAGCGGGGGGTACCACTGAAGCTTTCTTT.

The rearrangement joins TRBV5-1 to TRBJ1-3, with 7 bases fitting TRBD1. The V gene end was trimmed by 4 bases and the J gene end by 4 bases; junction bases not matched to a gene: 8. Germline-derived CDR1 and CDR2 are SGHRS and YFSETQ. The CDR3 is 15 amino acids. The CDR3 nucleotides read TGCGCCAGCAGCATCGCCGGGACAGCCGGAAACACCATATATTTT. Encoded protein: CASSIAGTAGNTIYF.

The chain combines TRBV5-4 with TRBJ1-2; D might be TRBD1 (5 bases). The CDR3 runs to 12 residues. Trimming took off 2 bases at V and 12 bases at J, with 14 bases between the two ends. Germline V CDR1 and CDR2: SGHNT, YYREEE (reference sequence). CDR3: CASSLVGPADTF. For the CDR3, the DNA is TGTGCCAGCAGCTTAGTGGGGCCGGCTGACACCTTC. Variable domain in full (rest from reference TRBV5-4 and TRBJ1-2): ETGVTQSPTHLIKTRGQQVTLRCSSQSGHNTVSWYQQALGQGPQFIFQYYREEENGRGNFPPRFSGLQFPNYSSELNVNALELDDSALYLCASSLVGPADTFGSGTRLTVV.

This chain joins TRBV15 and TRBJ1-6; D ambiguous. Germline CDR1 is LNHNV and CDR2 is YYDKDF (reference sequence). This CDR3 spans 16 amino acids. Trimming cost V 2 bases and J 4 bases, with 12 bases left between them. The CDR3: CATSRRGIVYNSPLHF. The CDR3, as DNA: TGTGCCACCAGCAGAAGAGGGATAGTTTATAATTCACCCCTCCACTTT.

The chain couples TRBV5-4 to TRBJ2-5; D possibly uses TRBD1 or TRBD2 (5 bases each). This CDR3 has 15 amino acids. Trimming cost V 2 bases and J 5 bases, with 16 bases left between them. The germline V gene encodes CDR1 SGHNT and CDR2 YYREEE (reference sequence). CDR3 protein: CASSFGDPREETQYF. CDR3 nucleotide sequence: TGTGCCAGCAGCTTCGGGGACCCCCGAGAGGAGACCCAGTACTTC.

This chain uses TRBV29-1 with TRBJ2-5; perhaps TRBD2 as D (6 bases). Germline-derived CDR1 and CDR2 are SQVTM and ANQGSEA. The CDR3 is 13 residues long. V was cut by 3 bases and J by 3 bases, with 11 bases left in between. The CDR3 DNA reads TGCAGCGTTGATGCGGAGGGTGAAGAGACCCAGTACTTC. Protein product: CSVDAEGEETQYF.

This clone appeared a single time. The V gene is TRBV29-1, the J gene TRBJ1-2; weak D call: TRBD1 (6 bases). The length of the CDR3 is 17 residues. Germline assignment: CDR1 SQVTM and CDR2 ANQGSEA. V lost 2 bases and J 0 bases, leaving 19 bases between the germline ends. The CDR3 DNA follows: TGCAGCGTTGAACCCGGACAGCGGAAGATCGCTAACTATGGCTACACCTTC. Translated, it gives CSVEPGQRKIANYGYTF. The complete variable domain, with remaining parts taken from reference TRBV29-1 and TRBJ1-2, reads SAVISQKPSRDICQRGTSLTIQCQVDSQVTMMFWYRQQPGQSLTLIATANQGSEATYESGFVIDKFPISRPNLTFSTLTVSNMSPEDSSIYLCSVEPGQRKIANYGYTFGSGTRLTVV.

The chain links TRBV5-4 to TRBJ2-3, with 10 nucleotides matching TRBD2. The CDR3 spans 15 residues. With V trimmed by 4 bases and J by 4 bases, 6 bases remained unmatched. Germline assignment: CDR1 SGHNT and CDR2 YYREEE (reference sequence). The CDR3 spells CASSIAGGTPDTQYF. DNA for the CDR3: TGTGCCAGCAGCATAGCGGGGGGTACTCCAGATACGCAGTATTTT.

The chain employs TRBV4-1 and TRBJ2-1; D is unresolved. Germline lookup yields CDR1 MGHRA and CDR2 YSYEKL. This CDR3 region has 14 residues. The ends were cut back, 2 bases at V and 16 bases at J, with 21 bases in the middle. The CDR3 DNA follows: TGCGCCAGCAGCCAATTCGCCAACAGCCTGAGTACTTTCTTC. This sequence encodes CASSQFANSLSTFF.

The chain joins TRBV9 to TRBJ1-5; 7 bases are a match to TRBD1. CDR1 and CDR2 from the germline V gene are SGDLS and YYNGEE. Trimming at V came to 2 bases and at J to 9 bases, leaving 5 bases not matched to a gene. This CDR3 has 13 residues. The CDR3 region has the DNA TGTGCCAGCAGCGTGGGACAGCTATCGCCCCAGCATTTT. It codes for CASSVGQLSPQHF.

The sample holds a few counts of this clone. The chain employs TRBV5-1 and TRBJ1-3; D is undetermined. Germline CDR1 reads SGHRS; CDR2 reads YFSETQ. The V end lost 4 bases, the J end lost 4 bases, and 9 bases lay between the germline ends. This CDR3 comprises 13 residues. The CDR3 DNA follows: TGCGCCAGCAGCCCGGGAGGAGGAAACACCATATATTTT. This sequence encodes CASSPGGGNTIYF.

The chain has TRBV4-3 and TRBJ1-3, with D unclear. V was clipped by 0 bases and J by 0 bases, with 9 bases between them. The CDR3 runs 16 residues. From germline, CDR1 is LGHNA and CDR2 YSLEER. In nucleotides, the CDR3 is TGCGCCAGCAGCCAAGAACCGGGGATCTCTGGAAACACCATATATTTT. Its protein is CASSQEPGISGNTIYF.

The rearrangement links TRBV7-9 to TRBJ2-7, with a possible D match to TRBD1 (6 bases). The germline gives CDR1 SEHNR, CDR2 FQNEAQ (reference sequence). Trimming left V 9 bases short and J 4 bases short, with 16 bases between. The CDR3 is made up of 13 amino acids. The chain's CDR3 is CASDGTPSYEQYF. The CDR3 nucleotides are TGTGCCAGTGACGGGACACCCTCGTACGAGCAGTACTTC.

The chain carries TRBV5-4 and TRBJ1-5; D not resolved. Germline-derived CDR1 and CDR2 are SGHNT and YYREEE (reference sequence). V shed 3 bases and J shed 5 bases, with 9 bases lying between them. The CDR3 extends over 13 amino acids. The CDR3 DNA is TGTGCCAGCAGCTCTGACCCCTATCAGCCCCAGCATTTT. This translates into CASSSDPYQPQHF.

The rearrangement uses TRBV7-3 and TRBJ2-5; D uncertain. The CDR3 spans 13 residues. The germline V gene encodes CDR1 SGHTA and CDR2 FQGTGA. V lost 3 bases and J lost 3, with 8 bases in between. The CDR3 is CASSFGLKETQYF. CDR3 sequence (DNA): TGTGCCAGCAGCTTTGGCCTAAAAGAGACCCAGTACTTC. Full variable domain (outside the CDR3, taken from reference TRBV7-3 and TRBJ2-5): GAGVSQTPSNKVTEKGKYVELRCDPISGHTALYWYRQSLGQGPEFLIYFQGTGAADDSGLPNDRFFAVRPEGSVSTLKIQRTERGDSAVYLCASSFGLKETQYFGPGTRLLVL.

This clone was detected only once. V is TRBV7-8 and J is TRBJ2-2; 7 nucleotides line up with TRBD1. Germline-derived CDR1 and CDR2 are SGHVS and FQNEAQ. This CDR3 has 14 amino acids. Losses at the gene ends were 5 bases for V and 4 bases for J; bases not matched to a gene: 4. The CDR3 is CASSPRQGTGELFF. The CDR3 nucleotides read TGTGCCAGCAGCCCCCGACAGGGCACCGGGGAGCTGTTTTTT.

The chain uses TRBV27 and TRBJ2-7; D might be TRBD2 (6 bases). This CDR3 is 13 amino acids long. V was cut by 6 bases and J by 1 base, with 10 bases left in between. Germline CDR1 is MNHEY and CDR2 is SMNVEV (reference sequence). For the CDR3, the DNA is TGTGCCAGCAGAGGTGCGGGGTCCTACGAGCAGTACTTC. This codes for CASRGAGSYEQYF.

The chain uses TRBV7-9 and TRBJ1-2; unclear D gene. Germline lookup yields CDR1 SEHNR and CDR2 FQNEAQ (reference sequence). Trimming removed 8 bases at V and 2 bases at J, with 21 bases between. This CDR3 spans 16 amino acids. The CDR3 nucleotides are TGTGCCAGCTCATCCACCGGCCAATCCATAAACTATGGCTACACCTTC. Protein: CASSSTGQSINYGYTF.

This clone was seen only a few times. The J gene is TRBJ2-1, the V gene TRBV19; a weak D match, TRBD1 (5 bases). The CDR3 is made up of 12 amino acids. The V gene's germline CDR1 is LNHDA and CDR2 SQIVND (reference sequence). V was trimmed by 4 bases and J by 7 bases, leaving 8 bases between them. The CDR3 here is CASSKGLNEQFF. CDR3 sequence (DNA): TGTGCCAGTAGTAAGGGGTTAAATGAGCAGTTCTTC.

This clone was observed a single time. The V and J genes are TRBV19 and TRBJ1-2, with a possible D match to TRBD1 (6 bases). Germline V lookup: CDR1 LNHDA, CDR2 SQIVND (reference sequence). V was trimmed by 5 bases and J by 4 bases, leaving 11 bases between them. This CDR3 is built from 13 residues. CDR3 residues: CASSSGTFYGYTF. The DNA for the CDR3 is TGTGCCAGTAGTTCCGGGACATTCTATGGCTACACCTTC.

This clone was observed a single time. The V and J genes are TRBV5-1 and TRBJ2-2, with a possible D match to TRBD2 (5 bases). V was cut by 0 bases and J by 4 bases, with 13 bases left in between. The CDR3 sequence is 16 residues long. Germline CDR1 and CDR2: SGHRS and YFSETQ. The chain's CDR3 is CASSLANGILTGELFF. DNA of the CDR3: TGCGCCAGCAGCTTGGCTAACGGGATCCTCACCGGGGAGCTGTTTTTT.

DNA for the CDR3: TGTGCCAGCAGCTCGAAGGGGCTAGCGGATAGGGGAGAGACCCAGTACTTC. Protein sequence: CASSSKGLADRGETQYF. The V call is TRBV5-4, the J call TRBJ2-5; 7 bases fit TRBD2. This CDR3 is 17 amino acids long. Germline V lookup: CDR1 SGHNT, CDR2 YYREEE (reference sequence). The J segment lost 4 bases and the V segment lost 3 bases, leaving 15 bases of the junction unmatched. Combining the CDR3 with reference TRBV5-4 and TRBJ2-5 gives the whole variable domain ETGVTQSPTHLIKTRGQQVTLRCSSQSGHNTVSWYQQALGQGPQFIFQYYREEENGRGNFPPRFSGLQFPNYSSELNVNALELDDSALYLCASSSKGLADRGETQYFGPGTRLLVL.

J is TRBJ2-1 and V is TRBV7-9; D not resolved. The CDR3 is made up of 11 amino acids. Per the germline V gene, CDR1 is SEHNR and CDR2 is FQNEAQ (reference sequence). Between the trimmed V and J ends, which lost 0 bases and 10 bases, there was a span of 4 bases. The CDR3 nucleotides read TGTGCCAGCAGCTTAGCGGGCGAGCAGTTCTTC. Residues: CASSLAGEQFF. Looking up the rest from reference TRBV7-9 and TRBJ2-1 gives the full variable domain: DTGVSQNPRHKITKRGQNVTFRCDPISEHNRLYWYRQTLGQGPEFLTYFQNEAQLEKSRLLSDRFSAERPKGSFSTLEIQRTEQGDSAMYLCASSLAGEQFFGPGTRLTVL.

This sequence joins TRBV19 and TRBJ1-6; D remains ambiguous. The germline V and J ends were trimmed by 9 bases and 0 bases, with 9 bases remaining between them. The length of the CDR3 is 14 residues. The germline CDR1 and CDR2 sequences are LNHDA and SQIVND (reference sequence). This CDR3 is CASRFTSYNSPLHF. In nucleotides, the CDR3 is TGTGCCAGCCGCTTTACCTCCTATAATTCACCCCTCCACTTT.

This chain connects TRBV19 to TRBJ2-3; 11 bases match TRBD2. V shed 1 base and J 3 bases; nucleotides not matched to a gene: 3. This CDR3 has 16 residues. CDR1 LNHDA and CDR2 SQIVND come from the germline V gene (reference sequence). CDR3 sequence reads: CASSIGTSGWTDTQYF. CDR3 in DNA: TGTGCCAGTAGTATAGGGACTAGCGGGTGGACAGATACGCAGTATTTT.

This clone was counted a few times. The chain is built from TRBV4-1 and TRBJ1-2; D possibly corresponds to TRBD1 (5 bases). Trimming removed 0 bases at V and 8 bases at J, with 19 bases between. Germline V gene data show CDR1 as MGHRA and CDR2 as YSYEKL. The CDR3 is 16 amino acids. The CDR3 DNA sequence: TGCGCCAGCAGCCAAGATTACGGGGGTTTCGACGTGGGCTACACCTTC. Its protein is CASSQDYGGFDVGYTF.